Listed below are T cell receptor beta chains from one sample, sequenced in a study of T cell responses to AZD1222 COVID-19 vaccine. Method: immunoSEQ multiplex PCR; TCRdb's copy keeps in-frame clones and lacks some. The table lists approximately 120,000 clones, around 90% of them singletons. Sequences were derived from peripheral blood, sampled 28 days after the second AZD1222 dose. Receptors were obtained from an adult who received the AZD1222 COVID-19 vaccine. Both conserved end residues are part of each CDR3. Fields, in order: D gene, clone size, J gene, V gene, CDR3 protein, CDR3 DNA. The D gene is left open where the match is weak. Clone size is stated in some rows and not others, as once, few, many or a class when expanded.

NA | NA | TRBJ1-3 | TRBV7-2 | CASSRWTDGNTIYF | TGTGCCAGCAGCCGTTGGACGGATGGAAACACCATATATTTT
NA | NA | TRBJ2-1 | TRBV7-9 | CASSPTGTEGKDEQFF | TGTGCCAGCAGCCCTACCGGGACGGAAGGGAAAGATGAGCAGTTCTTC
NA | NA | TRBJ1-5 | TRBV6-1 | CASSEWDQPQHF | TGTGCCAGCAGTGAATGGGATCAGCCCCAGCATTTT
NA | NA | TRBJ2-7 | TRBV28 | CASSQQREQYF | TGTGCCAGCAGTCAACAGCGGGAGCAGTACTTC
NA | NA | TRBJ2-5 | TRBV18 | CASSPQGTVETQYF | TGTGCCAGCTCACCACAGGGGACCGTGGAGACCCAGTACTTC
NA | once | TRBJ2-1 | TRBV4-3 | CASSPEGGRFNEQFF | TGCGCCAGCAGCCCCGAGGGGGGGCGTTTCAATGAGCAGTTCTTC
TRBD1 | once | TRBJ2-2 | TRBV5-1 | CASSLQGAPNTGELFF | TGCGCCAGCAGCCTACAGGGGGCCCCGAACACCGGGGAGCTGTTTTTT
TRBD2 | NA | TRBJ2-1 | TRBV9 | CASSVRGSSSYNEQFF | TGTGCCAGCAGCGTACGCGGGAGTTCCTCCTACAATGAGCAGTTCTTC
TRBD1 | NA | TRBJ1-1 | TRBV5-1 | CASSLGQGLAEAFF | TGCGCCAGCAGCTTGGGACAGGGACTCGCTGAAGCTTTCTTT
TRBD2 | once | TRBJ2-3 | TRBV29-1 | CSSRRGGVGTDTQYF | TGCAGCTCCCGCCGGGGGGGAGTGGGTACAGATACGCAGTATTTT
NA | NA | TRBJ1-1 | TRBV4-1 | CASSQAIYSEDMNTEAFF | TGCGCCAGCAGCCAAGCTATTTATTCGGAAGACATGAACACTGAAGCTTTCTTT
NA | NA | TRBJ2-2 | TRBV5-1 | CASSLQGGGELFF | TGCGCCAGCAGCTTACAGGGTGGCGGGGAGCTGTTTTTT
TRBD1 | NA | TRBJ1-5 | TRBV5-1 | CASSLAGTVGNQPQHF | TGCGCCAGCAGCTTGGCCGGGACAGTAGGAAATCAGCCCCAGCATTTT
NA | once | TRBJ2-3 | TRBV6-2/TRBV6-3 | CASSSLSPGSGTDTQYF | TGTGCCAGCAGTTCCCTGTCTCCGGGATCAGGCACAGATACGCAGTATTTT
NA | NA | TRBJ1-1 | TRBV3-1/TRBV3-2 | CASSQPGVGTEAFF | TGTGCCAGCAGCCAACCTGGGGTGGGCACTGAAGCTTTCTTT
TRBD2 | once | TRBJ2-3 | TRBV10-1 | CASTAIAGGPTDTQYF | TGCGCCAGCACCGCTATAGCGGGAGGGCCAACAGATACGCAGTATTTT
TRBD2 | NA | TRBJ2-7 | TRBV15 | CATSRKYGGVYEQYF | TGTGCCACCAGCAGAAAGTATGGGGGGGTGTACGAGCAGTACTTC
NA | once | TRBJ2-5 | TRBV9 | CASSAPELGQETQYF | TGTGCCAGCAGCGCCCCCGAATTGGGACAAGAGACCCAGTACTTC